The 15 T cell receptor beta chains given below trace back to one sample, sequenced in a study of identical twins. One entry per CDR3 protein, called by TCRdb with MiXCR from the 5' RACE reads. There are roughly 630,000 distinct CDR3 sequences in the sample; about 7.6% occur only once, and roughly 1.5% lies in the top ten. The data also belong to a second study, concerning yellow fever vaccine responses in identical twins.

The sequenced sample consisted of PBMCs. The receptors derive from a woman aged 18-30 years in good health.

This clonotype occurred a few times. The V call is TRBV12-5, the J call TRBJ2-5; no clear D gene. Trimming shortened V by 6 bases and J by 2 bases, and 7 bases separated the two germline ends. This CDR3 region has 12 residues. Germline loops: CDR1 LGHNT, CDR2 FRNRAP. The CDR3 spells CASGWDQETQYF. CDR3 bases: TGTGCTAGTGGATGGGATCAAGAGACCCAGTACTTC. The whole variable domain, filled in from reference TRBV12-5 and TRBJ2-5, reads DARVTQTPRHKVTEMGQEVTMRCQPILGHNTVFWYRQTMMQGLELLAYFRNRAPLDDSGMPKDRFSAEMPDATLATLKIQPSEPRDSAVYFCASGWDQETQYFGPGTRLLVL.

The CDR3 spells CASSKGRNFYEQYV. CDR3 in DNA: TGTGCCAGCAGTAAGGGACGGAACTTCTACGAGCAGTACGTC. This sequence joins TRBV28 and TRBJ2-7; either TRBD1 or TRBD2 may fit D (5 bases each). CDR3 length equals 14 residues. V lost 5 bases, J lost 3 bases, and 14 bases lay in between. In germline, CDR1 is MDHEN, CDR2 SYDVKM.

This clonotype was seen a handful of times. The chain links TRBV7-9 to TRBJ1-1, with D unclear. Germline V gives CDR1 SEHNR, CDR2 FQNEAQ (reference sequence). V was pared by 2 bases and J by 3 bases, with 4 bases between. The CDR3 runs to 12 residues. As DNA, the CDR3 is TGTGCCAGCAGCTTAATGCACACTGAAGCTTTCTTT. The encoded protein is CASSLMHTEAFF. The variable domain in full, with the rest retrieved from reference TRBV7-9 and TRBJ1-1, is DTGVSQNPRHKITKRGQNVTFRCDPISEHNRLYWYRQTLGQGPEFLTYFQNEAQLEKSRLLSDRFSAERPKGSFSTLEIQRTEQGDSAMYLCASSLMHTEAFFGQGTRLTVV.

The chain recombines TRBV11-2 with TRBJ2-1; 12 positions match TRBD2. Germline CDR1 is SGHAT and CDR2 is FQNNGV. With V trimmed by 5 bases and J by 9 bases, 8 bases remained unmatched. The CDR3 has 15 residues. CDR3 nucleotides: TGTGCCAGCAGCGTTCTAGCGGGGGGGCTTGGTGAGCAGTTCTTC. It codes for CASSVLAGGLGEQFF.

V is TRBV5-5 and J is TRBJ1-5, with D unresolved. Germline CDR1 and CDR2: SGHKS and YYEKEE (reference sequence). The CDR3 is 14 residues long. V dropped 2 bases and J dropped 4 bases, with 10 bases sitting between them. The CDR3 nucleotides are TGTGCCAGCAGCTTCGACGGTCGTAATCAGCCCCAGCATTTT. Its protein product is CASSFDGRNQPQHF.

The rearrangement uses TRBV20-1 and TRBJ2-1; 11 nucleotides line up with TRBD2. Germline CDR1 reads DFQATT; CDR2 reads SNEGSKA (reference sequence). V dropped 1 base and J dropped 9; count of bases not matched to a gene: 5. CDR3 length: 14 amino acids. CDR3 sequence: CSARGLAGGAEQFF. The CDR3 nucleotides read TGCAGTGCTAGAGGGCTAGCGGGGGGTGCTGAGCAGTTCTTC.

There are many counts of this clonotype. The chain has TRBV12-3 or TRBV12-4 and TRBJ1-1; D remains unclear. The CDR3 sequence is 12 residues long. The germline V and J ends were trimmed by 6 bases and 5 bases, with 10 bases remaining between them. CDR3 protein: CASSKFGTEAFF. The DNA of the CDR3 is TGTGCCAGCAGCAAATTTGGAACTGAAGCTTTCTTT.

The chain recombines TRBV28 with TRBJ2-3; 7 bases are a match to TRBD2. Losses at the gene ends were 7 bases for V and 5 bases for J; bases not matched to a gene: 15. The CDR3 is 16 residues long. Germline CDR1 MDHEN, CDR2 SYDVKM. CDR3 region: CASTRRIASGKDTQYF. The DNA for the CDR3 is TGTGCCAGCACCCGGAGAATCGCCAGCGGGAAAGATACGCAGTATTTT.

In this sample, this clonotype turned up many times. This chain links TRBV10-3 with TRBJ2-3; 8 nucleotides match TRBD1. V was pared by 2 bases and J by 6 bases, with 7 bases of the junction left unmatched. The CDR3 is 15 amino acids. Germline lookup yields CDR1 ENHRY and CDR2 SYGVKD. The DNA for the CDR3 is TGTGCCATCAGTGAGAGGACAGGGATGAAGGATACGCAGTATTTT. Translated: CAISERTGMKDTQYF.

This sequence joins TRBV7-9 and TRBJ1-3; perhaps TRBD1 as D (6 bases). This CDR3 has 13 amino acids. Germline CDR1 and CDR2: SEHNR and FQNEAQ (reference sequence). Trimming took 5 bases from V and 2 from J, leaving 7 bases between them. CDR3 in DNA: TGTGCCAGCAGCCGGACAGCTGGAAACACCATATATTTT. Protein sequence: CASSRTAGNTIYF.

There are a few counts of this clonotype. The V call is TRBV24-1, the J call TRBJ2-1; tentative D call: TRBD1 (6 bases). The CDR3 is 16 amino acids. Deletions cut 2 bases from V and 4 bases from J, with 14 bases between. The germline V gene encodes CDR1 KGHDR and CDR2 SFDVKD. CDR3 DNA sequence: TGTGCCACCAGTGATTCGGGGACATCGGTTTACAATGAGCAGTTCTTC. Its protein is CATSDSGTSVYNEQFF.

This clonotype occurred many times. The rearrangement uses TRBV27 and TRBJ2-7; 8 nucleotides match TRBD1. There are 14 residues in the CDR3. Germline CDR1 and CDR2: MNHEY and SMNVEV (reference sequence). J lost 2 bases, V lost 6 bases, and 6 bases had no gene match. The CDR3 sequence is CASRGRTGPYEQYF. Here the CDR3 DNA reads TGTGCCAGCAGGGGTCGGACAGGGCCCTACGAGCAGTACTTC.

This chain joins TRBV5-1 and TRBJ2-1; unclear D gene. The CDR3 has 11 amino acids. V lost 0 bases and J 12 bases, leaving 7 bases between the germline ends. Germline loops: CDR1 SGHRS, CDR2 YFSETQ. The CDR3 here is CASSLDDVQFF. DNA of the CDR3: TGCGCCAGCAGCTTGGACGACGTGCAGTTCTTC.

This chain joins TRBV5-1 and TRBJ2-1; the match to TRBD1 covers 7 bases. Germline V CDR1 and CDR2: SGHRS, YFSETQ. The CDR3 has 21 residues. V dropped 2 bases and J dropped 6; count of bases not matched to a gene: 26. DNA for the CDR3: TGCGCCAGCAGCTTCCAATCACCCCTGGCGTGGGACAGCTTTTCAGGCAATGAGCAGTTCTTC. It translates to CASSFQSPLAWDSFSGNEQFF.

The V gene is TRBV14, the J gene TRBJ2-7, with 9 nucleotides matching TRBD2. CDR1 is SGHDN, CDR2 FVKESK, per germline. J was trimmed by 5 bases and V by 0 bases; bases with no gene match: 8. CDR3 length equals 16 residues. The CDR3 bases are TGTGCCAGCAGCCAAGATGGGGTAGCGGGAGCCAACGAGCAGTACTTC. Its translation: CASSQDGVAGANEQYF.